This T cell receptor beta chain was identified during a study of Ad26.COV2.S vaccination and SARS-CoV-2 variants. About the study: Intramuscular Ad26.COV2.S at 5x10^10 or 1x10^11 viral particles. Study-wide findings and caveats: Total responses of T cells may have been underestimated by the analyses of TCR breadth and depth.

Looked up from germline, CDR1 is SGHAT and CDR2 is FQNNGV. The V segment lost 5 bases and the J segment 2 bases; nucleotides outside the gene matches: 5. This CDR3 is built from 14 residues. Treatment denoted: around 19 received Ad26.COV2.S at low or high dose, single or two shots; 5 received placebo; per-sample allocation not given. Sample collection was performed on day 63 after the first vaccine or placebo injection. Worth noting for this clone: Its antigen is not identified.

TCRdb's table, derived via immunoSEQ multiplex PCR, lists solely in-frame clones and lacks some. The data show about 220,000 clones, approximately 88% seen once. The receptor was derived from a person between 18 and 59 years old who received the Ad26.COV2.S COVID-19 vaccine or a placebo. V usage is TRBV11-2 and J usage is TRBJ2-5; the match to TRBD2 covers 7 bases. Sequencing used peripheral blood, obtained in a trial of Ad26.COV2.S vaccine versus placebo. CDR3 coding DNA: TGTGCCAGCAGCCCCCTGGGGGGGCAAGAGACCCAGTACTTC. Amino acids: CASSPLGGQETQYF.